This T cell receptor beta chain was sequenced in a study of blood T cell repertoires in COVID-19. Method: immunoSEQ multiplex PCR; TCRdb's copy keeps in-frame clones and lacks some. The sample yields about 320,000 clones, 65% to 90% seen once. Looked up from germline, CDR1 is MNHNY and CDR2 is SVGAGI (reference sequence). The CDR3 length is 14 residues. Trimming removed 2 bases at V and 6 bases at J, with 11 bases between. The TCR comes from a human donor in a cohort sampled during active COVID-19. The chain employs TRBV6-6 and TRBJ2-4; TRBD1 is a possible D gene (5 bases). The specimen sequenced was peripheral blood. The CDR3 coding sequence is TGTGCCAGCAGTTACGATCTTGACAGAAACATTCAGTACTTC. It specifies CASSYDLDRNIQYF.